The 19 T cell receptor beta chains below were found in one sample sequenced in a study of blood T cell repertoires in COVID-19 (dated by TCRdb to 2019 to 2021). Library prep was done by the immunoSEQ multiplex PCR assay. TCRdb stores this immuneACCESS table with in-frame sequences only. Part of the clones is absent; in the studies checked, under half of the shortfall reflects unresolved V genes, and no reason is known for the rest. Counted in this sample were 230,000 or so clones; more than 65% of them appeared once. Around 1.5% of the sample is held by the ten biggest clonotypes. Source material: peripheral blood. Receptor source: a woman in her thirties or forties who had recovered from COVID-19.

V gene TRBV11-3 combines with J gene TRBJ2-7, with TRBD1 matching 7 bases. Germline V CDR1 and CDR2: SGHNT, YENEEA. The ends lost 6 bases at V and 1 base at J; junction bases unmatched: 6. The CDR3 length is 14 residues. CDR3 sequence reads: CASSQTGYSYEQYF. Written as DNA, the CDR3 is TGTGCCAGCAGTCAGACAGGGTATTCCTACGAGCAGTACTTC.

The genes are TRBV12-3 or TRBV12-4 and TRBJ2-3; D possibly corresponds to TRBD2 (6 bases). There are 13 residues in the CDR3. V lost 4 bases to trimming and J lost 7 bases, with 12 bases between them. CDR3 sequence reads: CASSSGTYHTQYF. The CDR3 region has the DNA TGTGCCAGCAGTTCTGGGACTTACCATACGCAGTATTTT.

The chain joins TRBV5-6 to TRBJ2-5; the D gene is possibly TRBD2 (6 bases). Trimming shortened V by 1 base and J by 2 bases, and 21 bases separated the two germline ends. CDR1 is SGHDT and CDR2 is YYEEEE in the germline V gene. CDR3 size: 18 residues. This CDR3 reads CASSLYRLGAGTQETQYF. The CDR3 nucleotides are TGTGCCAGCAGCTTGTACCGTTTGGGAGCGGGTACGCAAGAGACCCAGTACTTC. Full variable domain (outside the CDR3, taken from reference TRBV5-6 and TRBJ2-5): DAGVTQSPTHLIKTRGQQVTLRCSPKSGHDTVSWYQQALGQGPQFIFQYYEEEERQRGNFPDRFSGHQFPNYSSELNVNALLLGDSALYLCASSLYRLGAGTQETQYFGPGTRLLVL.

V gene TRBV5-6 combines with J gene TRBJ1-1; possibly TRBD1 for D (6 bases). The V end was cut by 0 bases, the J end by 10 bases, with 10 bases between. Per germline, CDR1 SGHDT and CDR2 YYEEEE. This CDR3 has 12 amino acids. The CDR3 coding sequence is TGTGCCAGCAGCTTGGTCCAGGGGTCAGCTTTCTTT. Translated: CASSLVQGSAFF. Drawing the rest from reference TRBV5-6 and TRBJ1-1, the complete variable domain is DAGVTQSPTHLIKTRGQQVTLRCSPKSGHDTVSWYQQALGQGPQFIFQYYEEEERQRGNFPDRFSGHQFPNYSSELNVNALLLGDSALYLCASSLVQGSAFFGQGTRLTVV.

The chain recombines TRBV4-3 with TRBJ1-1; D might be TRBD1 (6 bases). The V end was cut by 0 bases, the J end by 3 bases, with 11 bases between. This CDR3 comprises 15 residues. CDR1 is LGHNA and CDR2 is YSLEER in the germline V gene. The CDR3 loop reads CASSQDDSGDTEAFF. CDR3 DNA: TGCGCCAGCAGCCAAGACGACTCAGGGGACACTGAAGCTTTCTTT.

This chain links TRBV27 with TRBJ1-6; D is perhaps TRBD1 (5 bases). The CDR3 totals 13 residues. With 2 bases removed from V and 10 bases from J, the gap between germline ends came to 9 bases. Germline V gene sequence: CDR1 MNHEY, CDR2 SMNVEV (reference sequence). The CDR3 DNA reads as TGTGCCAGCAGTTTACGGGGGAGGTCACCCCTCCACTTT. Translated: CASSLRGRSPLHF.

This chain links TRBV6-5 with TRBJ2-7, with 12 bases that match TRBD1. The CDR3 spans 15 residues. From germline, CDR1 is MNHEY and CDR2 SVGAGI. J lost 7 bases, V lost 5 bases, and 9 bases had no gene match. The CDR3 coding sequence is TGTGCCAGCAGTCAGGGACAGGGGGCAGTGAGAGAGCAGTACTTC. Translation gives CASSQGQGAVREQYF.

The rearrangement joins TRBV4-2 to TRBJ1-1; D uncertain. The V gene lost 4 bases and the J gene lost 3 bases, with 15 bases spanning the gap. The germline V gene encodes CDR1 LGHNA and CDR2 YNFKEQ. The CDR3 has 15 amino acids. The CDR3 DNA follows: TGTGCCAGCAGCCTTGGGGAGAACCGGGACACTGAAGCTTTCTTT. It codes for CASSLGENRDTEAFF.

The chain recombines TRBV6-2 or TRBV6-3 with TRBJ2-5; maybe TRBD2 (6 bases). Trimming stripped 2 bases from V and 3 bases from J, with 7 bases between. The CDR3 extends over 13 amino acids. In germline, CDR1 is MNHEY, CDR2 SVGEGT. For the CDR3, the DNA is TGTGCCAGCAGTTACAGGACTAAAGAGACCCAGTACTTC. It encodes CASSYRTKETQYF.

CDR3 region: CAWSEGLRDTEAFF. The DNA for the CDR3 is TGTGCCTGGAGTGAGGGGCTTCGCGACACTGAAGCTTTCTTT. The chain employs TRBV30 and TRBJ1-1; TRBD1 might be the D (5 bases). The germline V gene has CDR1 GTSNPN and CDR2 SVGIG (reference sequence). V shed 1 base and J shed 3 bases, with 12 bases lying between them. The CDR3 runs to 14 residues.

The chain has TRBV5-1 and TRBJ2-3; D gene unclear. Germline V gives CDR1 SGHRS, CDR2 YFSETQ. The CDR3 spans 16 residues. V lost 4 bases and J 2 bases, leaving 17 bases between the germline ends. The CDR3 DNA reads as TGCGCCAGCAGCCCCGAACCCCTTAGAAACACAGATACGCAGTATTTT. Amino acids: CASSPEPLRNTDTQYF.

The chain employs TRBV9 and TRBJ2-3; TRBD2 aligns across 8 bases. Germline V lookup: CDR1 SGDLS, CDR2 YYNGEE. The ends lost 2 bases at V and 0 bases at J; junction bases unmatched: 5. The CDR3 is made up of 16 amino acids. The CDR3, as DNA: TGTGCCAGCAGCGTCTTCGGGGGGGTTAGCACAGATACGCAGTATTTT. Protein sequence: CASSVFGGVSTDTQYF.

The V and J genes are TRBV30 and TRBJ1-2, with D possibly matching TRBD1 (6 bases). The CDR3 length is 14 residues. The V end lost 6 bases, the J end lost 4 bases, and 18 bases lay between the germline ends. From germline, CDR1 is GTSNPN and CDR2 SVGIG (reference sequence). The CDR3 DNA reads TGTGCCTGCTCTCAGGGGAGTGTATCCTATGGCTACACCTTC. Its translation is CACSQGSVSYGYTF. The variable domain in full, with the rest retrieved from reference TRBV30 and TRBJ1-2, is SQTIHQWPATLVQPVGSPLSLECTVEGTSNPNLYWYRQAAGRGLQLLFYSVGIGQISSEVPQNLSASRPQDRQFILSSKKLLLSDSGFYLCACSQGSVSYGYTFGSGTRLTVV.

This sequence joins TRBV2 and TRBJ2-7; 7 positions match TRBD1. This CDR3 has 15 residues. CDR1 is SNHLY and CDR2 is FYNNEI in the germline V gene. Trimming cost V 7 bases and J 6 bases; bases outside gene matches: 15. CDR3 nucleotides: TGTGCCAGCACATTGACAGGGTATCTCCTAGGCGAGCAGTACTTC. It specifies CASTLTGYLLGEQYF. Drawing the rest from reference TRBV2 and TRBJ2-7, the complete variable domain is EPEVTQTPSHQVTQMGQEVILRCVPISNHLYFYWYRQILGQKVEFLVSFYNNEISEKSEIFDDQFSVERPDGSNFTLKIRSTKLEDSAMYFCASTLTGYLLGEQYFGPGTRLTVT.

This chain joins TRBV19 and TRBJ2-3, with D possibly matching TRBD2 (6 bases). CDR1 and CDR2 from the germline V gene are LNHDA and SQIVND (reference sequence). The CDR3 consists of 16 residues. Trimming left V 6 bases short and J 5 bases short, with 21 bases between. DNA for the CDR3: TGTGCCAGTAGCCCAAGGGACGTGGCGGGGTTAGATACGCAGTATTTT. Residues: CASSPRDVAGLDTQYF.

DNA of the CDR3: TGTGCCAGCAGCGTAGACTCTACTAGCGGGGGCTGGGATGAGCAGTTCTTC. Translated: CASSVDSTSGGWDEQFF. The rearrangement uses TRBV9 and TRBJ2-1, with 11 bases matching TRBD2. This CDR3 is built from 17 residues. V trimming: 0 bases; J trimming: 8 bases; junction bases outside the gene matches: 10. Germline CDR1 and CDR2: SGDLS and YYNGEE.

CDR3 protein: CASSQVLGREQFF. The CDR3 coding sequence is TGCGCCAGCAGCCAAGTATTAGGGAGAGAGCAGTTCTTC. The V and J genes are TRBV4-3 and TRBJ2-1; a possible D gene is TRBD2 (5 bases). The length of the CDR3 is 13 residues. Germline-derived CDR1 and CDR2 are LGHNA and YSLEER. V dropped 1 base and J dropped 10 bases, with 11 bases sitting between them.

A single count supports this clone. The CDR3 region is CASSLRNGYTF. In DNA form, the CDR3 reads TGTGCCAGCAGTTTGAGGAATGGCTACACCTTC. The chain couples TRBV12-3 or TRBV12-4 to TRBJ1-2, with D uncertain. The CDR3 is 11 amino acids. V was pared by 3 bases and J by 6 bases, with 5 bases between.

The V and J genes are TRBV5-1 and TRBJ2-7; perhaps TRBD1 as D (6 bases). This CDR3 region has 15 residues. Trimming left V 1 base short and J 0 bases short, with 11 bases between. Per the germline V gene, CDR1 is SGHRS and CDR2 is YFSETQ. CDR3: CASSLWQGSSYEQYF. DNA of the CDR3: TGCGCCAGCAGCTTGTGGCAGGGGTCCTCCTACGAGCAGTACTTC.